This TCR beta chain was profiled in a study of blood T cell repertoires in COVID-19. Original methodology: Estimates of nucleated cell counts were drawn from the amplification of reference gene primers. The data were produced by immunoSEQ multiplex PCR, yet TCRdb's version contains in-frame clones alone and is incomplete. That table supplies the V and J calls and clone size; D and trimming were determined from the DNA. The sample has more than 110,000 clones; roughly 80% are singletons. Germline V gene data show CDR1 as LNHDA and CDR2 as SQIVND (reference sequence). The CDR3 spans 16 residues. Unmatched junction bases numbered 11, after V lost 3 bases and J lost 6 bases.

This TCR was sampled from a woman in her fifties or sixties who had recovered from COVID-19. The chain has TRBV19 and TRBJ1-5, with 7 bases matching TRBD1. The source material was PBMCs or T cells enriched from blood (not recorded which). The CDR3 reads CASSILPAGGPQPQHF. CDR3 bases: TGTGCCAGTAGTATTCTCCCTGCAGGGGGTCCTCAGCCCCAGCATTTT.